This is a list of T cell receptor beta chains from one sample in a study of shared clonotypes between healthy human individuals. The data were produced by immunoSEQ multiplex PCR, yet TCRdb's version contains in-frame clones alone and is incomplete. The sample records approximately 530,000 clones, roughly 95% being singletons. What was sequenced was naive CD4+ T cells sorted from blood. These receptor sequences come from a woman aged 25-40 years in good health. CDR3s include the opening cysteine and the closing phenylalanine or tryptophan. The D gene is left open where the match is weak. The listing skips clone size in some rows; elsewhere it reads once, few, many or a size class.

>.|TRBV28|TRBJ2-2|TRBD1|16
CASRDTGTGGTGELFF
TGTGCCAGCAGAGATACCGGGACAGGGGGCACCGGGGAGCTGTTTTTT
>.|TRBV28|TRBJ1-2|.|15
CASSLTPTLPGGYTF
TGTGCCAGCAGTTTGACACCTACCCTACCGGGGGGCTACACCTTC
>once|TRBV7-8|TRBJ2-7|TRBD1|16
CASSLGGGQGTYEQYF
TGTGCCAGCAGCTTAGGTGGTGGACAGGGCACCTACGAGCAGTACTTC
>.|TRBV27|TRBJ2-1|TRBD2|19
CASSALLAGGKTSYNEQFF
TGTGCCAGCAGTGCCCTACTAGCGGGAGGGAAAACCTCCTACAATGAGCAGTTCTTC
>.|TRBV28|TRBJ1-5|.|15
CASSLLSHSNQPQHF
TGTGCCAGCAGTTTACTAAGCCATAGCAATCAGCCCCAGCATTTT
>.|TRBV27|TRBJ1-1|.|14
CASRTGLMNTEAFF
TGTGCCAGCCGAACAGGGCTGATGAACACTGAAGCTTTCTTT
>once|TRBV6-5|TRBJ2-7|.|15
CASSYEEDSFYEQYF
TGTGCCAGCAGTTACGAAGAAGACAGTTTCTACGAGCAGTACTTC
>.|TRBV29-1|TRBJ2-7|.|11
CSLSRDYEQYF
TGCAGCTTAAGCCGGGACTACGAGCAGTACTTC
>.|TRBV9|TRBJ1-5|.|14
CASSVGKDHQPQHF
TGTGCCAGCAGCGTAGGAAAGGATCATCAGCCCCAGCATTTT
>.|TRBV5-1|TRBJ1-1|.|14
CASSLNTMNTEAFF
TGCGCCAGCAGCTTAAATACAATGAACACTGAAGCTTTCTTT
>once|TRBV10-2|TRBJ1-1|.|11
CASSQADRAFF
TGCGCCAGCAGTCAGGCCGATAGAGCTTTCTTT